A selection of T cell receptor beta chains follows, all from one sample in a study of T cell repertoires in ileal Crohn's disease. Repertoires were generated with immunoSEQ multiplex PCR, while TCRdb's copy carries only in-frame clones and drops some. The repertoire holds around 4,000 clones, with 85% as singletons. The sample comprised ileal tissue. The receptors were sampled from an adult with Crohn's disease. Both conserved end residues are part of each CDR3. The D gene is left open where the match is weak. Clone size is given for some rows only: seen once, a few or many times, or a class if the clone is expanded.

V gene,J gene,D gene,clone size,CDR3 protein,CDR3 DNA
TRBV7-3,TRBJ1-2,-,-,CASSPTRGYDLYGYTF,TGTGCCAGCAGCCCGACGCGGGGTTACGACCTCTATGGCTACACCTTC
TRBV19,TRBJ1-1,TRBD1,few,CASTLRGDSGEAFF,TGTGCCAGTACCCTCCGAGGGGACAGCGGTGAAGCTTTCTTT
TRBV4-3,TRBJ1-4,-,-,CASSQDTGPRMELFF,TGCGCCAGCAGCCAGGACACAGGGCCGAGGATGGAACTGTTTTTT
TRBV30,TRBJ2-5,TRBD2,few,CAWLAGGRVETQYF,TGTGCCTGGCTAGCGGGGGGCCGGGTAGAGACCCAGTACTTC
TRBV5-6,TRBJ2-1,TRBD1,-,CASSRTGGFDEQFF,TGTGCCAGCAGCCGGACAGGGGGCTTCGATGAGCAGTTCTTC
TRBV7-8,TRBJ2-7,TRBD2,-,CASSLGTSGGSYEQYF,TGTGCCAGCAGTCTCGGGACTAGCGGGGGATCCTACGAGCAGTACTTC
TRBV4-1,TRBJ2-7,-,-,CASSPEDSNYEQYF,TGCGCCAGCAGCCCGGAGGACTCGAACTACGAGCAGTACTTC
TRBV4-3,TRBJ2-5,-,few,CASSIGLARETQYF,TGCGCCAGCAGCATTGGCCTAGCAAGAGAGACCCAGTACTTC
TRBV7-6,TRBJ1-6,-,-,CASSLGLGASPLHF,TGTGCCAGCAGCTTAGGGCTAGGAGCGTCACCCCTCCACTTT
TRBV30,TRBJ1-1,-,-,CAWSTTGDTEAFF,TGTGCCTGGAGTACTACGGGGGACACTGAAGCTTTCTTT
TRBV7-8,TRBJ1-6,TRBD1,-,CASSHVGDRGYNSPLHF,TGTGCCAGCAGCCATGTCGGGGACAGGGGGTATAATTCACCCCTCCACTTT
TRBV5-4,TRBJ1-2,-,-,CASSLTAFDGYTF,TGTGCCAGCAGCTTGACAGCATTTGATGGCTACACCTTC
TRBV11-2,TRBJ1-6,TRBD1,-,CASSLSGQGNSPLHF,TGTGCCAGCAGCTTATCGGGACAGGGGAATTCACCCCTCCACTTT
TRBV11-2,TRBJ1-6,-,few,CASSLGQTLNSPLHF,TGTGCCAGCAGCTTAGGACAGACCCTTAATTCACCCCTCCACTTT
TRBV7-8,TRBJ2-3,TRBD1,-,CASSLNRGPTDTQYF,TGTGCCAGCAGCTTGAACAGGGGGCCGACAGATACGCAGTATTTT
TRBV4-3,TRBJ1-6,TRBD1,-,CASSHPGQNSPLHF,TGCGCCAGCAGCCACCCGGGACAGAATTCACCCCTCCACTTT
TRBV18,TRBJ1-3,TRBD1,few,CASCQGTEGNTIYF,TGTGCCAGCTGCCAAGGGACAGAAGGAAACACCATATATTTT
TRBV21-1,TRBJ2-5,-,-,CASSKATEETQYF,TGTGCCAGCAGCAAAGCGACAGAGGAGACCCAGTACTTC
TRBV7-3,TRBJ2-3,TRBD2,once,CASSSGLITDTQYF,TGTGCCAGCAGCTCGGGACTAATCACAGATACGCAGTATTTT
TRBV19,TRBJ2-3,TRBD2,-,CATRRASGATDTQYF,TGTGCCACCAGGCGAGCTAGCGGGGCGACAGATACGCAGTATTTT
TRBV19,TRBJ1-2,-,-,CASSRDNSIYGYTF,TGTGCCAGTAGCCGGGACAACTCAATTTATGGCTACACCTTC
TRBV11-3,TRBJ1-1,TRBD1,-,CASSLRDRGWVEAFF,TGTGCCAGCAGCTTAAGGGACAGGGGGTGGGTTGAAGCTTTCTTT
TRBV11-2,TRBJ2-7,TRBD2,-,CASSVTSGGYYEQYF,TGTGCCAGCAGCGTGACTAGCGGGGGGTACTACGAGCAGTACTTC
TRBV7-3,TRBJ2-3,TRBD2,-,CASSQGRGDTQYF,TGTGCCAGCAGCCAAGGGAGGGGTGATACGCAGTATTTT